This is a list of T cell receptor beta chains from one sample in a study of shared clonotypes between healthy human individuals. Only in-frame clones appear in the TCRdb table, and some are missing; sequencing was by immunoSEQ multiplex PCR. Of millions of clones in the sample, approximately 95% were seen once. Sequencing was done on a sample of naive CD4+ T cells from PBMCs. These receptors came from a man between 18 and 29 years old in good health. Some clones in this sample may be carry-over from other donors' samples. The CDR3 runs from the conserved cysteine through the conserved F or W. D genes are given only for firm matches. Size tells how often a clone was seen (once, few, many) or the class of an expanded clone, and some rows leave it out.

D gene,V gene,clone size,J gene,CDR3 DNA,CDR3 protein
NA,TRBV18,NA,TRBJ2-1,TGTGCCAGCTCACCATCGAGGGGAGGCAATGAGCAGTTCTTC,CASSPSRGGNEQFF
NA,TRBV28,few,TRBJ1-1,TGTGCCAGCAGTTTGGGGACGTTAGGGGGTTTCTTT,CASSLGTLGGFF
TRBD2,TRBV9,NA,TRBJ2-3,TGTGCCAGCAGCGTAGGGCTAGCGGAGTCCACAGATACGCAGTATTTT,CASSVGLAESTDTQYF
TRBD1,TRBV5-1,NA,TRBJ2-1,TGCGCCAGCAGCTTGTACCAGGGGGCACAGAATGAGCAGTTCTTC,CASSLYQGAQNEQFF
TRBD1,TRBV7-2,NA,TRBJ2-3,TGTGCCAGCAGCTTCAACAGGGGGGATACGCAGTATTTT,CASSFNRGDTQYF
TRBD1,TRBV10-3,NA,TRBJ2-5,TGTGCCATCAGTGATATAATAAGACAGGGGACGGAGACCCAGTACTTC,CAISDIIRQGTETQYF
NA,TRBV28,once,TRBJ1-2,TGTGCCAGCAGCGACAGTCGCCGCGGGGCTAACTATGGCTACACCTTC,CASSDSRRGANYGYTF
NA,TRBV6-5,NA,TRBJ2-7,TGTGCCAGCAGTTACTCAGGACAGCACATCACCTACGAGCAGTACTTC,CASSYSGQHITYEQYF
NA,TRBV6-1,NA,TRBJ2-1,TGTGCCAGCAGTGACAACACCAACAATGAGCAGTTCTTC,CASSDNTNNEQFF
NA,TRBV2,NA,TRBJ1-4,TGTGCCAGCAGCTATACAGGAGGAAGGGATGAAAAACTGTTTTTT,CASSYTGGRDEKLFF
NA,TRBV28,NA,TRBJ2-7,TGTGCCAGCAACGGACCGGGGATCTCCTACGAGCAGTACTTC,CASNGPGISYEQYF
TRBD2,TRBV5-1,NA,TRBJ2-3,TGCGCCAGCAGCTTGACTAGCGGGAGGGCTAGCACAGATACGCAGTATTTT,CASSLTSGRASTDTQYF
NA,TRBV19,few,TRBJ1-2,TGTGCCAGCGGGGACGGTGTCTATGGCTACACCTTC,CASGDGVYGYTF
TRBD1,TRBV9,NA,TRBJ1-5,TGTGCCAGCAGCCTCGGGACAGGGGGCAATCAGCCCCAGCATTTT,CASSLGTGGNQPQHF
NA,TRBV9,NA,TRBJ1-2,TGTGCCAGCAGCACATCCAAGAAGTCGGGCCAGAGGTATGGCTACACCTTC,CASSTSKKSGQRYGYTF
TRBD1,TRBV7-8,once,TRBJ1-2,TGTGCCAGCAGCTTCTCCGGGACAGCCTATGGCTACACCTTC,CASSFSGTAYGYTF
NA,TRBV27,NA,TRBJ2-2,TGTGCCAGCACCACGGCCTGGCAGGGATGGATCGGGGAGCTGTTTTTT,CASTTAWQGWIGELFF
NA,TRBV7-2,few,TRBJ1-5,TGTGCCAGCAGCAGCGACAGGTTTCAGCCCCAGCATTTT,CASSSDRFQPQHF
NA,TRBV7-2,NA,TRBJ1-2,TGTGCCAGCAGCGTCCGGGGTACCTATGGCTACACCTTC,CASSVRGTYGYTF
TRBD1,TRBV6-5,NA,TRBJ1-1,TGTGCCAGCAGCTCGAGAGGACAGGGGGGAAAAGCTTTCTTT,CASSSRGQGGKAFF
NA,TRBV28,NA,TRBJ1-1,TGTGCCAGCAGGCTAGGGGGTCCTGAAGCTTTCTTT,CASRLGGPEAFF
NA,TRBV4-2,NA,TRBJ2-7,TGTGCCAGCAGCCAAGCAAGCCACTTTAGCCCCGCGATCGGGCCCTACGAGCAGTACTTC,CASSQASHFSPAIGPYEQYF
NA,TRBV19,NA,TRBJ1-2,TGTGCCAGTAGTATGGGCCAATTGAACTATGGCTACACCTTC,CASSMGQLNYGYTF